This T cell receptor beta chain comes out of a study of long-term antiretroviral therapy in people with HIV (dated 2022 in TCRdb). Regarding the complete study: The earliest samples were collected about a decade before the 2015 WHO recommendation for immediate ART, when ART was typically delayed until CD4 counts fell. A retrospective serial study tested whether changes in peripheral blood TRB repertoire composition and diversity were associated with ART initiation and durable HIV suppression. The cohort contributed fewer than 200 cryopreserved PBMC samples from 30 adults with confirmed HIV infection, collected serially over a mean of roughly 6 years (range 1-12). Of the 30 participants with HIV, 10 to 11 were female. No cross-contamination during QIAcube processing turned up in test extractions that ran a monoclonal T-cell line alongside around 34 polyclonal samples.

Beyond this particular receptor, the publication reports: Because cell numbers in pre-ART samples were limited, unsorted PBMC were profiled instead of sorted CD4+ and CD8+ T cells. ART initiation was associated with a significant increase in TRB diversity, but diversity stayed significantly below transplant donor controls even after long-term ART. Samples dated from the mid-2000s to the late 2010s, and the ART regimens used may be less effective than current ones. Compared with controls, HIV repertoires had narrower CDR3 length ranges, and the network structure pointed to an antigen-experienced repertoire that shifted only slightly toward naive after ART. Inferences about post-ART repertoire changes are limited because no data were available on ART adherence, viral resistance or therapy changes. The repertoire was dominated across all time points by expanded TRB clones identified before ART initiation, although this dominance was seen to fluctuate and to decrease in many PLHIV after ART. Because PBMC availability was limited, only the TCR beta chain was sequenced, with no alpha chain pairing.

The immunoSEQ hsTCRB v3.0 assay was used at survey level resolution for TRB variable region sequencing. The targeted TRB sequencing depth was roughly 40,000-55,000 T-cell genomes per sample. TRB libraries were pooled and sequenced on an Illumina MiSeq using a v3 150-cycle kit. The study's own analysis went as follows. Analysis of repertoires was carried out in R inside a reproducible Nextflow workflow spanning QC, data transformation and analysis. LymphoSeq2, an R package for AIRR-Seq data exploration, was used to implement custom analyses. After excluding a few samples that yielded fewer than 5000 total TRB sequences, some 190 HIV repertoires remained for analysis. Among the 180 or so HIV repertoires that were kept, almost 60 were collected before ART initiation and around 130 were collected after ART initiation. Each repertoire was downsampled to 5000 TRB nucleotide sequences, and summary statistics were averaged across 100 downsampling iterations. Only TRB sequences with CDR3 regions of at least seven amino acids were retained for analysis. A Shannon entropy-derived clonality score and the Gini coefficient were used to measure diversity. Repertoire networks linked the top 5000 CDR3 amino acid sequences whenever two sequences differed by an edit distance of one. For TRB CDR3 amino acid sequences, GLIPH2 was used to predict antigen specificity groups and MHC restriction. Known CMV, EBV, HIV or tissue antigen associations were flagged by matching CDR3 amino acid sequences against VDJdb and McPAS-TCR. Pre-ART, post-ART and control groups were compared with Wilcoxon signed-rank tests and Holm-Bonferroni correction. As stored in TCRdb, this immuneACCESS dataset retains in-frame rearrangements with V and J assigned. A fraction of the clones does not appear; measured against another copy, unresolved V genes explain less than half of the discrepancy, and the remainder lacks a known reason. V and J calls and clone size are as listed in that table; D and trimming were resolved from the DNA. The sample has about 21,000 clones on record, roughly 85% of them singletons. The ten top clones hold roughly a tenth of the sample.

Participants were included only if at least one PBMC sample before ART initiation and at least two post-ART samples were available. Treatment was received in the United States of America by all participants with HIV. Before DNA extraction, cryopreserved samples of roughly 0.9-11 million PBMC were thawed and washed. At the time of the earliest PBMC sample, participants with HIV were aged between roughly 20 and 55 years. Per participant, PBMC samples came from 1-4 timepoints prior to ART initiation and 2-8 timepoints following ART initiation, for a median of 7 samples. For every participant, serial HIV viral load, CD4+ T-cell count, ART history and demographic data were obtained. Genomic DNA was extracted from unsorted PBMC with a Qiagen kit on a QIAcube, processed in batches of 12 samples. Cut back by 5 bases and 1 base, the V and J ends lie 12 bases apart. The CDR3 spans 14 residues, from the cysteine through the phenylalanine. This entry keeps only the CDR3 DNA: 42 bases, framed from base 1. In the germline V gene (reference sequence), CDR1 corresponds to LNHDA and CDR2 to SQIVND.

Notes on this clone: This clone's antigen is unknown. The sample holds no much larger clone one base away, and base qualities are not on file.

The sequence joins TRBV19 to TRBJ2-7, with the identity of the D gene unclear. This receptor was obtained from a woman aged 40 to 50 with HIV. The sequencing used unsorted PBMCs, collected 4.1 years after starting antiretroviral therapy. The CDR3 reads CASSPGGGSYEQYF. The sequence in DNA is TGTGCCAGTAGTCCAGGTGGCGGATCCTACGAGCAGTACTTC. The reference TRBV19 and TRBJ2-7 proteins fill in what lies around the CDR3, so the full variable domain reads DGGITQSPKYLFRKEGQNVTLSCEQNLNHDAMYWYRQDPGQGLRLIYYSQIVNDFQKGDIAEGYSVSREKKESFPLTVTSAQKNPTAFYLCASSPGGGSYEQYFGPGTRLTVT.